Listed here are 29 T cell receptor beta chains from one sample, sequenced in a study of blood T cell repertoires in COVID-19. Sequencing was performed with immunoSEQ multiplex PCR; in TCRdb, only in-frame clones are kept and a portion is missing. The sample contains fewer than 250,000 clones, about 87% of which appear only once. Material for sequencing was PBMCs or T cells enriched from blood (not recorded which). These receptors came from a woman aged 25 to 39 who had been exposed to COVID-19.

The V gene is TRBV28, the J gene TRBJ1-3; D is possibly TRBD1 (5 bases). Germline values: CDR1 MDHEN, CDR2 SYDVKM. Trimming shortened V by 3 bases and J by 1 base, and 7 bases separated the two germline ends. This CDR3 is 14 amino acids long. The CDR3 nucleotides are TGTGCCAGCAGTTTGGGGGGGTCTGGAAACACCATATATTTT. Its translation: CASSLGGSGNTIYF.

The chain couples TRBV24-1 to TRBJ2-2, with a tentative D call TRBD2 (6 bases). CDR3 length: 16 amino acids. V lost 3 bases to trimming and J lost 5 bases, with 15 bases between them. Germline CDR1 and CDR2: KGHDR and SFDVKD. CDR3 region: CATSDVAGSGTGELFF. Here the CDR3 DNA reads TGTGCCACCAGTGATGTGGCCGGGAGTGGTACCGGGGAGCTGTTTTTT.

The rearrangement joins TRBV5-1 to TRBJ2-2, with TRBD2 identical over 13 bases. With V trimmed by 7 bases and J by 1 base, 10 bases remained unmatched. The CDR3 covers 18 residues. Germline-derived CDR1 and CDR2 are SGHRS and YFSETQ. CDR3 amino acids: CASATTLAGGMNTGELFF. As DNA, the CDR3 is TGCGCCAGCGCCACCACACTAGCGGGAGGGATGAACACCGGGGAGCTGTTTTTT.

The chain uses TRBV15 and TRBJ2-5; 15 bases line up with TRBD2. Germline lookup yields CDR1 LNHNV and CDR2 YYDKDF (reference sequence). After removal of 0 bases from V and 5 bases from J, the junction contained 13 bases not matched to a gene. The CDR3 runs 20 residues. The DNA of the CDR3 is TGTGCCACCAGCAGAGATTCACTGGAGGGACTAGCGGGAGGCTTTGAGACCCAGTACTTC. It specifies CATSRDSLEGLAGGFETQYF.

V is TRBV20-1 and J is TRBJ1-1, with 9 bases lining up with TRBD1. J lost 10 bases, V lost 3 bases, and 0 bases had no gene match. The CDR3 loop spans 10 amino acids. Germline V gives CDR1 DFQATT, CDR2 SNEGSKA (reference sequence). The CDR3 protein is CSARTGGAFF. CDR3 nucleotides: TGCAGTGCTAGGACAGGGGGAGCTTTCTTT.

This clone was detected once. The chain carries TRBV28 and TRBJ2-2; the match to TRBD2 covers 7 bases. The germline gives CDR1 MDHEN, CDR2 SYDVKM. CDR3 length: 12 residues. V was pared by 6 bases and J by 6 bases, with 1 base of the junction left unmatched. The CDR3 loop is CASRAGAGELFF. Written as DNA, the CDR3 is TGTGCCAGCAGGGCGGGGGCCGGGGAGCTGTTTTTT.

The V call is TRBV25-1, the J call TRBJ2-2, with 7 nucleotides matching TRBD1. After removal of 5 bases from V and 3 bases from J, the junction contained 3 bases not matched to a gene. This CDR3 has 14 amino acids. CDR1 MGHDK and CDR2 SYGVNS come from the germline V gene. The CDR3 DNA sequence: TGTGCCAGCAGTTATGACAGGGACACCGGGGAGCTGTTTTTT. Translated, it gives CASSYDRDTGELFF.

The chain has TRBV25-1 and TRBJ2-2; 10 nucleotides agree with TRBD1. The CDR3 extends over 15 amino acids. V dropped 4 bases and J dropped 4; count of bases not matched to a gene: 3. The germline V gene has CDR1 MGHDK and CDR2 SYGVNS. DNA of the CDR3: TGTGCCAGCAGTGGACAGGGGGCGCTCACCGGGGAGCTGTTTTTT. Its protein is CASSGQGALTGELFF.

The chain couples TRBV6-5 to TRBJ1-3, with 8 bases identical to TRBD1. Trimming removed 1 base from V and 2 bases from J; junction bases left unmatched: 4. The germline V gene has CDR1 MNHEY and CDR2 SVGAGI. The CDR3 sequence is 16 residues long. This chain's CDR3 is CASSYYGQGTGNTIYF. The CDR3, as DNA: TGTGCCAGCAGTTACTATGGACAGGGAACTGGAAACACCATATATTTT.

The chain employs TRBV3-1 (or the pseudogene TRBV3-2) and TRBJ2-4; maybe TRBD1 (6 bases). The germline CDR1 and CDR2 sequences are LGHDT and YNNKEL (reference sequence). V lost 3 bases to trimming and J lost 3 bases, with 12 bases between them. CDR3 size: 15 residues. CDR3 bases: TGTGCCAGCAGCCAGACCACAGGGATCAAAAACATTCAGTACTTC. Protein: CASSQTTGIKNIQYF.

The V and J genes are TRBV27 and TRBJ2-7, with a possible D match to TRBD1 (6 bases). CDR3 length: 15 residues. Germline CDR1 reads MNHEY; CDR2 reads SMNVEV (reference sequence). Trimming pared 3 bases from V and 3 bases from J, leaving 15 bases between. CDR3 amino acids: CASSFSTGFNYEQYF. The CDR3 DNA is TGTGCCAGCAGTTTTTCGACAGGCTTTAACTACGAGCAGTACTTC.

J is TRBJ1-1 and V is TRBV7-3; D is undetermined. V was shortened by 2 bases and J by 0 bases, with 7 bases between the two germline ends. CDR1 is SGHTA and CDR2 is FQGTGA in the germline V gene. This CDR3 is 14 amino acids long. The CDR3 loop reads CASSLYGLNTEAFF. The CDR3 nucleotides are TGTGCCAGCAGCTTATACGGGTTGAACACTGAAGCTTTCTTT.

This chain joins TRBV5-4 and TRBJ2-7; 8 bases map to TRBD1. This CDR3 comprises 15 residues. The germline V gene has CDR1 SGHNT and CDR2 YYREEE (reference sequence). J gave up 3 bases and V 5 bases, and 10 bases lay outside the gene matches. The CDR3 protein is CASSLGQGRNYEQYF. For the CDR3, the DNA is TGTGCCAGCAGTCTCGGACAGGGAAGAAACTACGAGCAGTACTTC.

The chain links TRBV20-1 to TRBJ2-3; 8 bases agree with TRBD2. After removal of 3 bases from V and 4 bases from J, the junction contained 9 bases not matched to a gene. The germline CDR1 and CDR2 sequences are DFQATT and SNEGSKA (reference sequence). The CDR3 runs 15 residues. The CDR3 spells CSASSPAGGADTQYF. The CDR3 DNA sequence: TGCAGTGCTAGTTCACCGGCCGGGGGGGCAGATACGCAGTATTTT.

The chain is built from TRBV5-1 and TRBJ2-7; TRBD2 matches at 7 bases. The CDR3 loop spans 14 amino acids. The trim removed 4 bases at V and 5 bases at J, leaving 9 bases unmatched. In germline, CDR1 is SGHRS, CDR2 YFSETQ. CDR3 DNA: TGCGCCAGCAGCCTGGTTGGGAGGGTCAACGAGCAGTACTTC. Protein sequence: CASSLVGRVNEQYF.

The chain couples TRBV7-9 to TRBJ2-7, with 7 nucleotides matching TRBD1. CDR3 length equals 16 residues. CDR1 and CDR2 from the germline V gene are SEHNR and FQNEAQ (reference sequence). Trimming took 5 bases from V and 3 from J; bases not matched to a gene: 13. The CDR3 region is CASSPKGQVAYYEQYF. CDR3 in DNA: TGTGCCAGCAGCCCCAAAGGACAGGTCGCATACTACGAGCAGTACTTC.

V gene TRBV28 combines with J gene TRBJ1-2; 7 bases align to TRBD1. CDR1 is MDHEN and CDR2 is SYDVKM in the germline V gene. Trimming at V came to 7 bases and at J to 3 bases, leaving 14 bases not matched to a gene. The CDR3 contains 16 residues. The CDR3 nucleotides read TGTGCCAGCACGATCCATAGGACAGGTACCGACTATGGCTACACCTTC. This translates into CASTIHRTGTDYGYTF.

This chain links TRBV12-3 or TRBV12-4 with TRBJ1-1, with a possible D match to TRBD1 (5 bases). Trimming took off 4 bases at V and 5 bases at J, with 11 bases between the two ends. This CDR3 contains 13 residues. The CDR3 loop reads CASSSYRYTEAFF. Written as DNA, the CDR3 is TGTGCCAGCAGTTCTTACAGGTATACTGAAGCTTTCTTT.

This chain connects TRBV5-5 to TRBJ2-7, with no clear D. V was cut by 0 bases and J by 0 bases, with 7 bases left in between. The length of the CDR3 is 14 residues. Per the germline V gene, CDR1 is SGHKS and CDR2 is YYEKEE (reference sequence). The DNA for the CDR3 is TGTGCCAGCAGCTTGGCCATCGGCTCCTACGAGCAGTACTTC. It yields the protein CASSLAIGSYEQYF.

V and J are TRBV28 and TRBJ1-6; D is ambiguous. CDR3 length: 12 residues. Trimming removed 4 bases at V and 7 bases at J, with 5 bases between. CDR1 is MDHEN, CDR2 SYDVKM, per germline. The CDR3 loop reads CASSSGNSPLHF. In DNA form, the CDR3 reads TGTGCCAGCAGTTCAGGAAATTCACCCCTCCACTTT.

V usage is TRBV5-1 and J usage is TRBJ2-1; the match to TRBD2 covers 9 bases. V shed 3 bases and J 9 bases; nucleotides not matched to a gene: 10. The CDR3 has 15 residues. In germline, CDR1 is SGHRS, CDR2 YFSETQ. This chain's CDR3 is CASSSLGGRAFEQFF. The CDR3 region has the DNA TGCGCCAGCAGCTCCCTGGGCGGGAGGGCGTTTGAGCAGTTCTTC.

The V call is TRBV15, the J call TRBJ1-2; the match to TRBD1 covers 7 bases. The junction had 8 bases not matched to a gene; V was cut back by 0 bases and J by 7 bases. Germline V gene data show CDR1 as LNHNV and CDR2 as YYDKDF (reference sequence). The length of the CDR3 is 15 residues. CDR3 in amino acids: CATSRDQNRGSGYTF. The CDR3 DNA is TGTGCCACCAGCAGAGATCAGAACAGGGGAAGTGGCTACACCTTC.

CDR3 sequence (DNA): TGTGCCAGCAGTTCGAGGGCCTTAAGCCTAGGCAATGAGCAGTTCTTC. This encodes CASSSRALSLGNEQFF. The V gene is TRBV27, the J gene TRBJ2-1; a weak D match, TRBD2 (5 bases). This CDR3 region has 16 residues. From germline, CDR1 is MNHEY and CDR2 SMNVEV (reference sequence). V lost 4 bases and J lost 6, with 19 bases in between.

V gene TRBV12-2 combines with J gene TRBJ2-7; TRBD2 is taken as the D call from the table, unchecked against the DNA. TRBV12-2 is a recognized pseudogene. There are 16 residues in the CDR3. The CDR3 is CASRQKDHPGLYEQYF. DNA for the CDR3: TGTGCAAGTCGCCAGAAAGACCACCCCGGACTCTACGAGCAGTACTTC.

The chain recombines TRBV19 with TRBJ2-5; 7 positions match TRBD2. CDR3 size: 13 residues. Trimming cost V 3 bases and J 8 bases; bases outside gene matches: 6. Germline V gene lookup returns CDR1 LNHDA and CDR2 SQIVND (reference sequence). For the CDR3, the DNA is TGTGCCAGTAGTATGGCGGGAGCGGATACCCAGTACTTC. Protein sequence: CASSMAGADTQYF.

The chain links TRBV5-1 to TRBJ2-3, with D perhaps matching TRBD2 (6 bases). Germline V lookup: CDR1 SGHRS, CDR2 YFSETQ. There are 17 residues in the CDR3. The germline V and J ends were trimmed by 0 bases and 3 bases, with 17 bases remaining between them. The CDR3 protein is CASSLAWGSGGTDTQYF. CDR3 coding DNA: TGCGCCAGCAGCTTGGCCTGGGGTAGCGGAGGGACAGATACGCAGTATTTT.

The chain combines TRBV7-6 with TRBJ2-7, with a weak D call TRBD1 (5 bases). Trimming stripped 2 bases from V and 4 bases from J, with 15 bases between. Germline lookup yields CDR1 SGHVS and CDR2 FNYEAQ. This CDR3 region has 15 residues. CDR3 sequence reads: CASSLNWGAGYEQYF. In DNA form, the CDR3 reads TGTGCCAGCAGCTTAAATTGGGGCGCAGGTTACGAGCAGTACTTC.

This clone was counted between two and nine times. V is TRBV2 and J is TRBJ1-5; 7 bases match TRBD1. CDR3 length: 16 amino acids. V trimming: 4 bases; J trimming: 3 bases; junction bases outside the gene matches: 9. The V gene's germline CDR1 is SNHLY and CDR2 FYNNEI. For the CDR3, the DNA is TGTGCCAGCAGTGGGAGTGGGACAGCTCACAATCAGCCCCAGCATTTT. Translating gives CASSGSGTAHNQPQHF.

The J gene is TRBJ1-2, the V gene TRBV5-4, with 8 bases identical to TRBD1. Germline V gene lookup returns CDR1 SGHNT and CDR2 YYREEE (reference sequence). With 5 bases clipped from V and 3 bases from J, the junction kept 9 bases outside the gene matches. The CDR3 extends over 15 amino acids. The CDR3 loop reads CASSKGQGIDYGYTF. In DNA, the CDR3 is TGTGCCAGCAGTAAAGGACAGGGCATCGACTATGGCTACACCTTC.